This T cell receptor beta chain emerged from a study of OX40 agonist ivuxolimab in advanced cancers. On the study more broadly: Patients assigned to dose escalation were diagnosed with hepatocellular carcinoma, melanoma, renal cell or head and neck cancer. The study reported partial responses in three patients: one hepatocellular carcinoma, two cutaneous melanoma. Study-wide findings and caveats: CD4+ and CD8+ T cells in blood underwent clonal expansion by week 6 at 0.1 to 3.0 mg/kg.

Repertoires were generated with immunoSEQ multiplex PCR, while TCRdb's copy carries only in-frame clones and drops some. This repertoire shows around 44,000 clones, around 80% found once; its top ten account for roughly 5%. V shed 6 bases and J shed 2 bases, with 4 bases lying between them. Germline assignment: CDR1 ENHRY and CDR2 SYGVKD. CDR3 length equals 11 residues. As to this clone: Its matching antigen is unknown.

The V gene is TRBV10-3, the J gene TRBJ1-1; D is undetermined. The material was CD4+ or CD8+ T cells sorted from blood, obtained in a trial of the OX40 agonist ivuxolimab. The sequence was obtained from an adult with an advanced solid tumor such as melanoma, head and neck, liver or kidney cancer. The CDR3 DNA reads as TGTGCCATCAGGGGAAACACTGAAGCTTTCTTT. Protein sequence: CAIRGNTEAFF.